This T cell receptor (beta chain) came from a study of T cells expressing NK-cell markers. For the study at large: Sorted CD3+CD56+NKG2C+, CD3+CD56+NKG2C- and CD3+CD56-NKG2C+ T cells supplied TCR beta repertoires. The study's findings and limits: The study found dominant NKG2C+ clonotypes at roughly 1.0-7.5% of CD8+ T cells in roughly six donors. There were a handful of donors in whom these clonotypes also led the CD3+CD56-NKG2C+ fraction.

From the 5' RACE reads, TCRdb lists one entry per CDR3 protein and no DNA. This listing includes roughly 350,000 distinct CDR3 sequences. Notes on this clonotype: Its antigen is unknown.

The germline gives CDR1 LNHDA, CDR2 SQIVND (reference sequence). The CDR3 consists of 14 residues. This sequence was found in a man between 18 and 69 years old in good health. The V and J genes are TRBV19 and TRBJ2-3. The sequencing input was blood T cells: a sorted CD56 or NKG2C T cell subset, CD4+ or CD8+ T cells, or bulk PBMC T cells (not recorded which). This CDR3 is CASSIQGDSDTQYF. Using reference TRBV19 and TRBJ2-3 for the parts outside the CDR3, the full variable domain is DGGITQSPKYLFRKEGQNVTLSCEQNLNHDAMYWYRQDPGQGLRLIYYSQIVNDFQKGDIAEGYSVSREKKESFPLTVTSAQKNPTAFYLCASSIQGDSDTQYFGPGTRLTVL.